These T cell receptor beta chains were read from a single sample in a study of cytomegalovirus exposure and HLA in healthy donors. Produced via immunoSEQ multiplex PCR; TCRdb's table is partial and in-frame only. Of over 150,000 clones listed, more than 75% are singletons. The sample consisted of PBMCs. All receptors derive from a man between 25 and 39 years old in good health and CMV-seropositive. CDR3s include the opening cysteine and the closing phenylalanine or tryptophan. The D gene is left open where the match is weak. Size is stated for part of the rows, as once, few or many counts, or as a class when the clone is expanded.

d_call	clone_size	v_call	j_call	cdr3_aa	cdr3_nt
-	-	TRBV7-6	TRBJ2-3	CASSLLAGTDTQYF	TGTGCCAGCAGCTTATTAGCGGGCACAGATACGCAGTATTTT
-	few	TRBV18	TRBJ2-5	CASSPRKRTVAPETQYF	TGTGCCAGCTCACCCCGAAAGAGGACAGTGGCCCCGGAGACCCAGTACTTC
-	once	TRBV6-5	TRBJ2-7	CASTPQQGLYEQYF	TGTGCCAGCACCCCCCAACAGGGTCTCTACGAGCAGTACTTC
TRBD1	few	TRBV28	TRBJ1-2	CASSFLGTGPGNGYTF	TGTGCCAGCAGTTTCTTGGGGACAGGGCCAGGTAATGGCTACACCTTC
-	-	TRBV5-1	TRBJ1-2	CASASTGYYGYTF	TGCGCCAGCGCCTCAACAGGGTACTATGGCTACACCTTC
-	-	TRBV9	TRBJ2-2	CASSVGSANTGELFF	TGTGCCAGCAGCGTAGGAAGCGCGAACACCGGGGAGCTGTTTTTT
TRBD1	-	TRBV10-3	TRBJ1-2	CAISESREGQGVRNGYTF	TGTGCCATCAGTGAGTCCCGGGAGGGACAGGGCGTAAGGAATGGCTACACCTTC
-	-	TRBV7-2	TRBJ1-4	CASSYFLGGANEKLFF	TGTGCCAGCAGCTACTTCTTAGGGGGGGCTAATGAAAAACTGTTTTTT
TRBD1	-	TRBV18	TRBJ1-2	CASSLGTASNYGYTF	TGTGCCAGCTCACTAGGGACAGCCTCTAACTATGGCTACACCTTC
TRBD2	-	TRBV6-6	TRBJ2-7	CASSYARLAGDNEQYF	TGTGCCAGCAGTTACGCGCGCCTAGCGGGAGACAACGAGCAGTACTTC
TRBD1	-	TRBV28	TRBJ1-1	CASIIRQGITEAFF	TGTGCCAGCATTATTCGACAGGGAATCACTGAAGCTTTCTTT
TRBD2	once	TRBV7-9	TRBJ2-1	CASSLAGGIYNEQFF	TGTGCCAGCAGTTTAGCGGGGGGGATCTACAATGAGCAGTTCTTC
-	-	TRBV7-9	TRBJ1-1	CASSLTLNTEAFF	TGTGCCAGCAGCTTAACACTGAACACTGAAGCTTTCTTT
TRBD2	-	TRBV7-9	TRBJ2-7	CASSLAASGSREYF	TGTGCCAGCAGCTTAGCGGCTAGCGGGAGCAGGGAGTACTTC
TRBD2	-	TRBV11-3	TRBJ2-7	CASSQTSGSVYEQYF	TGTGCCAGCAGCCAAACTAGCGGGAGTGTATACGAGCAGTACTTC
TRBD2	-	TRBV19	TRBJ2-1	CASSGRTSGADEQFF	TGTGCCAGTAGTGGGCGGACTAGCGGGGCTGATGAGCAGTTCTTC
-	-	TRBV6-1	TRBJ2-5	CASSSTAVETQYF	TGTGCCAGCAGCTCTACGGCGGTAGAGACCCAGTACTTC
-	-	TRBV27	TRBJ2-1	CASRSPSYNEQFF	TGTGCCAGCAGGAGCCCTTCCTACAATGAGCAGTTCTTC
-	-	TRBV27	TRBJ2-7	CASSKLAEFPPYEQYF	TGTGCCAGCAGTAAATTAGCGGAGTTCCCCCCTTACGAGCAGTACTTC
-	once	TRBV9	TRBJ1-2	CASSVDTNYGYTF	TGTGCCAGCAGCGTAGACACTAACTATGGCTACACCTTC
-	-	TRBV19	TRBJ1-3	CATLDRNTIYF	TGTGCCACCTTAGACAGAAACACCATATATTTT
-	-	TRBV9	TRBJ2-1	CASSIQGGEQFF	TGTGCCAGCAGCATTCAGGGGGGTGAGCAGTTCTTC
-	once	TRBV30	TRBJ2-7	CAWTLDPHGAAQYF	TGTGCCTGGACCCTTGATCCCCATGGGGCAGCGCAGTACTTC
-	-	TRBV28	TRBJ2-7	CASSFGGRGSHEQYF	TGTGCCAGCAGTTTTGGGGGCCGGGGCTCGCACGAGCAGTACTTC
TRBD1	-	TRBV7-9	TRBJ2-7	CASSPRQGRYEQYF	TGTGCCAGCAGCCCCCGACAGGGGCGCTACGAGCAGTACTTC
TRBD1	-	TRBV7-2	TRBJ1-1	CASSPGQGFWSTEAFF	TGTGCCAGCAGTCCGGGACAGGGATTTTGGAGCACTGAAGCTTTCTTT
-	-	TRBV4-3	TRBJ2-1	CASSQDGGWLSEQFF	TGCGCCAGCAGCCAAGACGGAGGGTGGTTAAGTGAGCAGTTCTTC
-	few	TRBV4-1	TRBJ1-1	CASSQVPGFRTEAFF	TGCGCCAGCAGCCAAGTTCCGGGGTTTAGAACTGAAGCTTTCTTT
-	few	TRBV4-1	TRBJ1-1	CASSQENRANTEAFF	TGCGCCAGCAGCCAAGAGAACAGGGCGAACACTGAAGCTTTCTTT
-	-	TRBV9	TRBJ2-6	CASGPGPSGANVLTF	TGTGCCAGCGGCCCGGGTCCCTCTGGGGCCAACGTCCTGACTTTC
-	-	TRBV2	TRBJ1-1	CASILQGMNTEAFF	TGTGCCAGCATCCTACAGGGTATGAACACTGAAGCTTTCTTT
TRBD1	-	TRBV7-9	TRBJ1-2	CASSLIDRGNYGYTF	TGTGCCAGCAGCTTAATAGACAGGGGCAACTATGGCTACACCTTC
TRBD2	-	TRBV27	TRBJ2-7	CASSPLLAGVGEQYF	TGTGCCAGCAGTCCCTTACTAGCGGGAGTGGGTGAGCAGTACTTC
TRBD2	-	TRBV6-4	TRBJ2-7	CARGTSGRSYEQYF	TGTGCCAGGGGGACTAGCGGGAGATCCTACGAGCAGTACTTC
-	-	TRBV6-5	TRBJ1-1	CASSYRARGNTEAFF	TGTGCCAGCAGTTACCGCGCCAGGGGGAACACTGAAGCTTTCTTT
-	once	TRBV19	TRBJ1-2	CASSISPAGPLSYTF	TGTGCCAGTAGTATATCCCCCGCAGGGCCGCTTTCTTACACCTTC
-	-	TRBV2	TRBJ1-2	CASSESGIGPDGYTF	TGTGCCAGCAGTGAAAGCGGAATTGGGCCGGATGGCTACACCTTC
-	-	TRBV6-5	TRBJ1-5	CASSYRESNQPQHF	TGTGCCAGCAGTTACCGAGAGAGCAATCAGCCCCAGCATTTT
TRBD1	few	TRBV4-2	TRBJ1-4	CASSQDKGAEKLFF	TGTGCCAGCAGCCAAGATAAGGGGGCTGAAAAACTGTTTTTT
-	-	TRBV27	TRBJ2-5	CASSFLLEETQYF	TGTGCCAGCAGTTTCTTACTCGAAGAGACCCAGTACTTC
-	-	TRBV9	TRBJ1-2	CASSVGTAVGYTF	TGTGCCAGCAGCGTAGGGACAGCCGTGGGCTACACCTTC
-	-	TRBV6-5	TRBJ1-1	CASSMNTEAFF	TGTGCCAGCTCCATGAACACTGAAGCTTTCTTT
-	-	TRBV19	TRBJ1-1	CASSRQSMNTEAFF	TGTGCCAGTAGTCGACAGAGCATGAACACTGAAGCTTTCTTT
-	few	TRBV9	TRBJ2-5	CASSVEGETQYF	TGTGCCAGCAGCGTAGAGGGGGAGACCCAGTACTTC
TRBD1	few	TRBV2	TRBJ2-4	CATRLPWDSKNIQYF	TGTGCCACTCGACTTCCCTGGGACAGTAAAAACATTCAGTACTTC
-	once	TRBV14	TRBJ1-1	CASSQVLWGAEAFF	TGTGCCAGCAGCCAAGTCCTCTGGGGGGCTGAAGCTTTCTTT
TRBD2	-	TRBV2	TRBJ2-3	CASSEIGGGTDTQYF	TGTGCCAGCAGTGAAATCGGGGGGGGGACAGATACGCAGTATTTT
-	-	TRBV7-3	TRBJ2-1	CASSAGLAYNEQFF	TGTGCCAGCAGCGCGGGGCTAGCCTACAATGAGCAGTTCTTC
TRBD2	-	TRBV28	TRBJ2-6	CASSLGGVHSGANVLTF	TGTGCCAGCAGTTTGGGGGGGGTTCACTCTGGGGCCAACGTCCTGACTTTC
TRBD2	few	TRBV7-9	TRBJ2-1	CSSSPGLAGDNEQFF	TGTTCCAGCAGCCCCGGACTAGCGGGGGACAATGAGCAGTTCTTC
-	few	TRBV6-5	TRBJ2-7	CASRGNMGVTYEQYF	TGTGCCAGCAGGGGGAACATGGGAGTCACCTACGAGCAGTACTTC
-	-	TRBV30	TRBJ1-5	CAWSMGGNNQPQHF	TGTGCCTGGAGCATGGGAGGAAACAATCAGCCCCAGCATTTT
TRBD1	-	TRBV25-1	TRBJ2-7	CASSELLGQGRYEQYF	TGTGCCAGCAGTGAATTGCTGGGACAGGGAAGATACGAGCAGTACTTC
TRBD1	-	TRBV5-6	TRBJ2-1	CASSPSGTGVDNEQFF	TGTGCCAGCAGCCCATCCGGGACAGGGGTTGACAATGAGCAGTTCTTC